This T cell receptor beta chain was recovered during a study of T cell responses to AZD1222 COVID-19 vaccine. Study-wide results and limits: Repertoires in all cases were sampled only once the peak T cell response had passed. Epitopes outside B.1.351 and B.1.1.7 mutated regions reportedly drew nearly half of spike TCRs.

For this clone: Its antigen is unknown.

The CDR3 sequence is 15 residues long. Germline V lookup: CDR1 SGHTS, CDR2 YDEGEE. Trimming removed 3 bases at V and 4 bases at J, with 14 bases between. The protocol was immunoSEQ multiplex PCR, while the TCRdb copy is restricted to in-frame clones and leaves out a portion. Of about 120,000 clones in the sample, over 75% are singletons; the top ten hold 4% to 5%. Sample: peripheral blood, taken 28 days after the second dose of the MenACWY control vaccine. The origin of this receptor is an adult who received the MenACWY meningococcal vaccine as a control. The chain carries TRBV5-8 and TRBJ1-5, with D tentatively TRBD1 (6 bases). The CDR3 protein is CASSSPGQINQPQHF. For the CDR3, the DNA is TGTGCCAGCAGCTCCCCGGGACAAATTAATCAGCCCCAGCATTTT. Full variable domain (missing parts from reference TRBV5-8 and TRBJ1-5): EAGVTQSPTHLIKTRGQQATLRCSPISGHTSVYWYQQALGLGLQFLLWYDEGEERNRGNFPPRFSGRQFPNYSSELNVNALELEDSALYLCASSSPGQINQPQHFGDGTRLSIL.